This T cell receptor beta chain comes out of a study of Graves' ophthalmopathy and Graves' hyperthyroidism. General study results and limits: Blood repertoires reportedly contained most expanded thyroid clonotypes above 0.001 frequency.

This clonotype was seen repeatedly, ten times or more. Its antigen is currently unknown. Amplified TCR beta CDR3 regions were obtained using RNA transcripts as template. The first round was an RT-PCR with HTBI primers, and the second round was a multiplex PCR. TCRdb reprocessed the multiplex PCR reads via MiXCR and lists one record per CDR3 protein. The sample carries hundreds of thousands of distinct CDR3 sequences, approximately 15% recorded once. No donor had other autoimmune disease, uncontrolled infection, pregnancy or lactation. Fresh peripheral blood (approximately 9.5 ml) yielded the PBMCs. The CDR3 totals 13 residues. V gave up 1 base and J gave up 4 bases; unmatched junction bases: 3. Germline CDR1 and CDR2: GTSNPN and SVGIG (reference sequence).

The chain uses TRBV30 and TRBJ1-1, with 7 bases lining up with TRBD1. The source is a woman in her 30s with Graves' ophthalmopathy. The sequencing sample was made of blood. CDR3 sequence reads: CAWSGSGGTEAFF. The CDR3 DNA sequence: TGTGCCTGGAGTGGTTCAGGGGGCACTGAAGCTTTCTTT. Drawing the rest from reference TRBV30 and TRBJ1-1, the complete variable domain is SQTIHQWPATLVQPVGSPLSLECTVEGTSNPNLYWYRQAAGRGLQLLFYSVGIGQISSEVPQNLSASRPQDRQFILSSKKLLLSDSGFYLCAWSGSGGTEAFFGQGTRLTVV.